Presented here are 9 T cell receptor beta chains from one specimen sequenced in a study of early T cells in non-severe SARS-CoV-2 infection. One entry per CDR3 protein, called by TCRdb with MiXCR from the 5' RACE reads. The sample has 65,000 to 70,000 distinct CDR3 sequences, approximately 12% seen once. Sequencing was performed on whole blood. All receptors derive from an adult who was a healthcare worker with PCR-confirmed SARS-CoV-2 infection or an uninfected control (not recorded which).

Of note for this clonotype: An end of the junction does not agree with germline; a read error may underlie this. The chain is built from TRBV30 and TRBJ1-5, with 11 bases aligning to TRBD1. The CDR3 has 15 residues. The germline V gene has CDR1 GTSNPN and CDR2 SVGIG (reference sequence). The CDR3 here is CVWSTGQGGNQPQHF. CDR3 in DNA: TGTGTCTGGAGTACGGGACAGGGGGGCAATCAGCCCCAGCATTTT.

This clonotype was observed at least ten times. The J gene is TRBJ2-5, the V gene TRBV2, with D hard to call. Trimming stripped 1 base from V and 6 bases from J, with 0 bases between. The CDR3 spans 10 residues. The germline gives CDR1 SNHLY, CDR2 FYNNEI. The CDR3 DNA sequence: TGTGCCAGCAGTGAAGAGACCCAGTACTTC. This gives the protein CASSEETQYF.

The chain employs TRBV6-4 and TRBJ1-5; no firm D call. V was cut by 2 bases and J by 3 bases, with 11 bases left in between. Germline V lookup: CDR1 MRHNA, CDR2 SNTAGT. The CDR3 is made up of 15 amino acids. The CDR3 loop is CASSDTAGNNQPQHF. As DNA, the CDR3 is TGTGCCAGCAGTGACACAGCGGGAAACAATCAGCCCCAGCATTTT.

As DNA, the CDR3 is TGTGCCAGCAGCCTCCGGTCTAGCGGGGGGGCCAGAGATACGCAGTATTTT. Translating gives CASSLRSSGGARDTQYF. The chain combines TRBV6-2 or TRBV6-3 with TRBJ2-3; 12 bases are a match to TRBD2. After removal of 6 bases from V and 5 bases from J, the junction contained 12 bases not matched to a gene. Germline CDR1 and CDR2: MNHEY and SVGEGT. The CDR3 runs to 17 residues.

This clonotype has at least ten counts. The gene calls are TRBV7-9 and TRBJ2-5, with 7 bases matching TRBD1. Germline V gene sequence: CDR1 SEHNR, CDR2 FQNEAQ (reference sequence). V dropped 4 bases and J dropped 6; count of bases not matched to a gene: 5. This CDR3 is built from 13 residues. The CDR3 spells CASSSDREQTQYF. DNA of the CDR3: TGTGCCAGCAGCTCAGACAGGGAACAGACCCAGTACTTC.

The V gene is TRBV5-1, the J gene TRBJ1-2; no clear D. The V gene lost 0 bases and the J gene lost 0 bases, with 9 bases spanning the gap. Germline V gene sequence: CDR1 SGHRS, CDR2 YFSETQ. The CDR3 is 15 amino acids. The CDR3 sequence: CASSLDPASNYGYTF. The CDR3 DNA reads TGCGCCAGCAGCTTGGACCCGGCCTCTAACTATGGCTACACCTTC.

This clonotype was observed a few times. This rearrangement joins TRBV7-2 to TRBJ2-5; 7 nucleotides align to TRBD1. The CDR3 runs to 14 residues. After removal of 4 bases from V and 1 base from J, the junction contained 3 bases not matched to a gene. Germline V gene data show CDR1 as SGHTA and CDR2 as FQGNSA. The CDR3 DNA reads TGTGCCAGCAGCTCCCGGACAGGCCAAGAGACCCAGTACTTC. Its translation is CASSSRTGQETQYF.

This CDR3 reads CASSYSGTGAYGYTF. For the CDR3, the DNA is TGTGCCAGCAGTTACTCTGGGACAGGGGCCTATGGCTACACCTTC. This sequence joins TRBV6-5 and TRBJ1-2; the match to TRBD1 covers 10 bases. The CDR3 sequence is 15 residues long. Germline V gene data show CDR1 as MNHEY and CDR2 as SVGAGI. V was clipped by 0 bases and J by 4 bases; unmatched bases: 2.

This clonotype turned up a few times. This chain uses TRBV20-1 with TRBJ2-1; unclear D gene. Germline loops: CDR1 DFQATT, CDR2 SNEGSKA (reference sequence). Between the trimmed V and J ends, which lost 5 bases and 9 bases, there was a span of 11 bases. The length of the CDR3 is 11 residues. CDR3: CSAQFVGEQFF. CDR3 nucleotides: TGCAGTGCTCAATTTGTCGGTGAGCAGTTCTTC.